The clone carrying this T cell receptor beta chain was recorded many times. Its antigen is unknown. The data originate from a study of T cells in Graves' hyperthyroidism and ophthalmopathy. General study results and limits: The model foresaw ophthalmopathy a median around 6.8 months prior to onset. Peripheral blood also featured most of the thyroid clonotypes expanded above 0.001.

TCR beta CDR3 sequences were amplified from RNA transcripts. The study used the HTBI primer set for a first-round RT-PCR of the TCR CDR3. TCRdb itself ran the multiplex PCR reads through MiXCR, one entry per CDR3 protein. Among under 700,000 distinct CDR3 sequences listed, about half were seen once. Hyperthyroidism patients were newly diagnosed, had disease duration under 2 months, and were aged 18 to 65 years. Trimming took 1 base from V and 2 from J, leaving 9 bases between them. CDR1 and CDR2 (germline): SEHNR, FQNEAQ (reference sequence). The CDR3 is 14 residues long. What was sequenced was peripheral blood or thyroid tissue (not recorded which). The V and J genes are TRBV7-9 and TRBJ2-7; D gene ambiguous. The source of this sequence is a woman between 18 and 29 years old with Graves' hyperthyroidism. Written as DNA, the CDR3 is TGTGCCAGCAGCTTAGTTAGTCCGACCTACGAGCAGTACTTC. Encoded protein: CASSLVSPTYEQYF.